This TCR beta chain was sequenced during a study of T cell responses to AZD1222 COVID-19 vaccine. About this clone itself: Its matching antigen is unknown.

Study results and caveats: Spike-specific TCR breadth rose after two AZD1222 doses, and depth rose as well. Targeting of unmutated variant regions was reportedly seen in nearly half of spike-specific TCRs. Repertoires were obtained only post-peak T cell response. Mostly white British, mostly female donors; authors suggested clonal diversity may be underestimated.

V was trimmed by 3 bases and J by 5 bases, leaving 10 bases between them. There are 13 residues in the CDR3. The data were produced by immunoSEQ multiplex PCR, yet TCRdb's version contains in-frame clones alone and is incomplete. The sample carries about 84,000 clones, about 85% recorded once. This rearrangement joins TRBV12-3 or TRBV12-4 to TRBJ2-5; D call uncertain. The receptor was isolated from an adult in good health. Material: peripheral blood, obtained on day 0 of AZD1222 vaccination. The CDR3 loop reads CASSLTRWETQYF. CDR3 DNA sequence: TGTGCCAGCAGTTTGACCCGTTGGGAGACCCAGTACTTC.